Listed below are T cell receptor beta chains from one sample, sequenced in a study of beta chain features in type 1 diabetes. The protocol was immunoSEQ multiplex PCR, while the TCRdb copy is restricted to in-frame clones and leaves out a portion. The repertoire holds about 15,000 clones, more than 55% seen once, with about 0.54% in the top ten. The sequencing input was stem cell memory CD4+ T cells from blood. The receptors were gathered from a woman under 30 with type 1 diabetes. CDR3s include the opening cysteine and the closing phenylalanine or tryptophan. D genes are given only for firm matches. Size is omitted from some rows. Given values are once, few, many or a class for expanded clones.

v_gene: TRBV7-2
abundance: .
d_gene: .
j_gene: TRBJ2-3
CDR3aa: CASSQTRMYTDTQYF
CDR3nt: TGTGCCAGCAGCCAGACACGGATGTACACAGATACGCAGTATTTT

v_gene: TRBV5-1
abundance: .
d_gene: TRBD2
j_gene: TRBJ2-7
CDR3aa: CASTSGGAAAQQYF
CDR3nt: TGCGCCAGCACTAGCGGGGGCGCCGCCGCCCAGCAGTACTTC

v_gene: TRBV4-3
abundance: .
d_gene: .
j_gene: TRBJ1-1
CDR3aa: CASSQWAGGDPEAFF
CDR3nt: TGCGCCAGCAGCCAATGGGCCGGCGGGGACCCTGAAGCTTTCTTT

v_gene: TRBV15
abundance: .
d_gene: TRBD1
j_gene: TRBJ2-7
CDR3aa: CATSRAGGKNEQYF
CDR3nt: TGTGCCACCAGCAGAGCAGGGGGCAAGAACGAGCAGTACTTC

v_gene: TRBV6-4
abundance: .
d_gene: .
j_gene: TRBJ1-5
CDR3aa: CASSDRAGSNQPQHF
CDR3nt: TGTGCCAGCAGTGACAGAGCGGGAAGCAATCAGCCCCAGCATTTT

v_gene: TRBV7-2
abundance: few
d_gene: TRBD2
j_gene: TRBJ2-5
CDR3aa: CASSNRLAGGQETQYF
CDR3nt: TGTGCCAGCAGCAACAGACTAGCGGGGGGTCAAGAGACCCAGTACTTC

v_gene: TRBV7-2
abundance: .
d_gene: .
j_gene: TRBJ2-7
CDR3aa: CASSLRVYEQYF
CDR3nt: TGTGCCAGCAGCCTCAGGGTCTACGAGCAGTACTTC

v_gene: TRBV29-1
abundance: few
d_gene: .
j_gene: TRBJ1-4
CDR3aa: CSVETGGKLFF
CDR3nt: TGCAGCGTTGAAACGGGTGGAAAACTGTTTTTT

v_gene: TRBV14
abundance: few
d_gene: .
j_gene: TRBJ1-4
CDR3aa: CASSQEAEKLFF
CDR3nt: TGTGCCAGCAGTCAAGAAGCTGAAAAACTGTTTTTT

v_gene: TRBV7-2
abundance: .
d_gene: .
j_gene: TRBJ2-3
CDR3aa: CASSANLDTQYF
CDR3nt: TGTGCCAGCAGCGCAAACTTGGATACGCAGTATTTT

v_gene: TRBV6-6
abundance: .
d_gene: TRBD1
j_gene: TRBJ1-2
CDR3aa: CASSYQGAYGYTF
CDR3nt: TGTGCCAGCAGTTACCAGGGGGCATATGGCTACACCTTC

v_gene: TRBV5-1
abundance: .
d_gene: TRBD2
j_gene: TRBJ2-1
CDR3aa: CASSFGTSGEQFF
CDR3nt: TGCGCCAGCAGCTTCGGGACTAGCGGGGAGCAGTTCTTC

v_gene: TRBV5-1
abundance: few
d_gene: .
j_gene: TRBJ2-1
CDR3aa: CASTPGENQNEQFF
CDR3nt: TGCGCCAGCACTCCGGGAGAGAATCAAAATGAGCAGTTCTTC

v_gene: TRBV7-2
abundance: .
d_gene: .
j_gene: TRBJ2-1
CDR3aa: CASSLVRDNEQFF
CDR3nt: TGTGCCAGCAGCTTAGTTAGAGACAATGAGCAGTTCTTC

v_gene: TRBV5-1
abundance: once
d_gene: .
j_gene: TRBJ2-1
CDR3aa: CASSPQYNEQFF
CDR3nt: TGCGCCAGCAGCCCGCAGTACAATGAGCAGTTCTTC

v_gene: TRBV2
abundance: .
d_gene: .
j_gene: TRBJ2-3
CDR3aa: CASRGDTDTQYF
CDR3nt: TGTGCCAGCAGAGGGGACACAGATACGCAGTATTTT

v_gene: TRBV18
abundance: .
d_gene: .
j_gene: TRBJ2-7
CDR3aa: CASSPPLSSPEQYF
CDR3nt: TGTGCCAGCTCACCACCACTATCCTCCCCCGAGCAGTACTTC

v_gene: TRBV6-5
abundance: .
d_gene: .
j_gene: TRBJ2-1
CDR3aa: CASHPYRLNEQFF
CDR3nt: TGTGCCAGCCACCCCTATCGCCTCAATGAGCAGTTCTTC

v_gene: TRBV7-2
abundance: .
d_gene: .
j_gene: TRBJ2-3
CDR3aa: CASSTGTTQYF
CDR3nt: TGTGCCAGCAGCACAGGCACTACGCAGTATTTT

v_gene: TRBV7-3
abundance: .
d_gene: .
j_gene: TRBJ2-1
CDR3aa: CASSSFPGSTYNEQFF
CDR3nt: TGTGCCAGCAGCTCGTTTCCAGGGTCAACCTACAATGAGCAGTTCTTC

v_gene: TRBV19
abundance: .
d_gene: TRBD2
j_gene: TRBJ2-3
CDR3aa: CASRRGAGEDTQYF
CDR3nt: TGTGCCAGTAGGCGTGGGGCGGGGGAAGATACGCAGTATTTT

v_gene: TRBV5-1
abundance: few
d_gene: TRBD1
j_gene: TRBJ2-7
CDR3aa: CASGRTGPQSEQYF
CDR3nt: TGCGCCAGCGGAAGGACAGGTCCTCAGAGCGAGCAGTACTTC

v_gene: TRBV6-5
abundance: once
d_gene: .
j_gene: TRBJ2-7
CDR3aa: CASSRDSSSREQYF
CDR3nt: TGTGCCAGCAGCCGCGACTCTAGCTCGAGGGAGCAGTACTTC

v_gene: TRBV7-2
abundance: few
d_gene: .
j_gene: TRBJ1-5
CDR3aa: CASSSPDRGSNQPQHF
CDR3nt: TGTGCCAGCAGCTCTCCGGACCGGGGAAGCAATCAGCCCCAGCATTTT

v_gene: TRBV30
abundance: .
d_gene: TRBD1
j_gene: TRBJ1-1
CDR3aa: CAWSVYDYWDRGHTEAFF
CDR3nt: TGTGCCTGGAGTGTATATGACTATTGGGACAGGGGACACACTGAAGCTTTCTTT

v_gene: TRBV6-5
abundance: .
d_gene: .
j_gene: TRBJ2-1
CDR3aa: CASSSRTAGSYNEQFF
CDR3nt: TGTGCCAGCAGTTCCCGGACTGCCGGCTCCTACAATGAGCAGTTCTTC

v_gene: TRBV6-5
abundance: .
d_gene: .
j_gene: TRBJ1-6
CDR3aa: CASSYPRGTNSPLHF
CDR3nt: TGTGCCAGCAGCTACCCGAGGGGGACCAATTCACCCCTCCACTTT

v_gene: TRBV5-1
abundance: .
d_gene: .
j_gene: TRBJ2-3
CDR3aa: CASLGPGTDTQYF
CDR3nt: TGCGCCAGCCTTGGGCCCGGCACAGATACGCAGTATTTT

v_gene: TRBV5-1
abundance: .
d_gene: TRBD2
j_gene: TRBJ2-1
CDR3aa: CASRELAGGDNEQFF
CDR3nt: TGCGCCAGCAGGGAACTAGCGGGGGGGGACAATGAGCAGTTCTTC

v_gene: TRBV7-6
abundance: once
d_gene: .
j_gene: TRBJ2-7
CDR3aa: CASSKEGPIGYEQYF
CDR3nt: TGTGCCAGCAGTAAAGAAGGCCCGATCGGGTACGAGCAGTACTTC

v_gene: TRBV12-2
abundance: once
d_gene: .
j_gene: TRBJ1-1
CDR3aa: CASRFATGINTEAFF
CDR3nt: .

v_gene: TRBV4-1
abundance: few
d_gene: TRBD2
j_gene: TRBJ2-4
CDR3aa: CASSPETSGVAKNIQYF
CDR3nt: TGCGCCAGCAGTCCTGAAACTAGCGGCGTAGCCAAAAACATTCAGTACTTC

v_gene: TRBV6-5
abundance: .
d_gene: .
j_gene: TRBJ2-7
CDR3aa: CASSYTGGSYEQYF
CDR3nt: TGTGCCAGCAGTTACACTGGTGGTTCCTACGAGCAGTACTTC

v_gene: TRBV18
abundance: .
d_gene: .
j_gene: TRBJ2-1
CDR3aa: CASSPGGEQFF
CDR3nt: TGTGCCAGCTCACCGGGGGGTGAGCAGTTCTTC

v_gene: TRBV7-2
abundance: .
d_gene: TRBD2
j_gene: TRBJ2-1
CDR3aa: CASSPPGLADYNEQFF
CDR3nt: TGTGCCAGCAGCCCGCCGGGACTAGCGGACTACAATGAGCAGTTCTTC

v_gene: TRBV9
abundance: .
d_gene: TRBD2
j_gene: TRBJ2-7
CDR3aa: CASSVAGGPYEQYF
CDR3nt: TGTGCCAGCAGCGTAGCGGGGGGGCCCTACGAGCAGTACTTC

v_gene: TRBV15
abundance: few
d_gene: .
j_gene: TRBJ2-3
CDR3aa: CATSSLGGITDTQYF
CDR3nt: TGTGCCACCAGCAGTTTGGGGGGAATTACAGATACGCAGTATTTT

v_gene: TRBV11-2
abundance: few
d_gene: TRBD2
j_gene: TRBJ2-3
CDR3aa: CASSFSGASGGTDTQYF
CDR3nt: TGTGCCAGCAGCTTTTCAGGGGCTAGCGGGGGAACAGATACGCAGTATTTT

v_gene: TRBV10-3
abundance: .
d_gene: TRBD2
j_gene: TRBJ2-7
CDR3aa: CAISESRTSGSSYEQYF
CDR3nt: TGTGCCATCAGTGAGTCGAGGACTAGCGGGAGCTCCTACGAGCAGTACTTC

v_gene: TRBV30
abundance: .
d_gene: .
j_gene: TRBJ1-2
CDR3aa: CAWSPGTFGYTF
CDR3nt: TGTGCCTGGAGTCCGGGGACATTTGGCTACACCTTC